The 5 T cell receptor beta chains presented below share a single source sample, sequenced in a study of beta chain features in type 1 diabetes. Expressed TCRB transcripts were sequenced because the entire RNA isolate underwent reverse transcription. Method: immunoSEQ multiplex PCR; TCRdb's copy keeps in-frame clones and lacks some. The table lists hundreds of thousands of clones, over 9.5% of them singletons. Sequences were obtained from naive CD4+ T cells from blood. The origin of the receptors is a woman between 18 and 29 years old in good health.

The chain is built from TRBV7-8 and TRBJ2-6; no clear D. The V end was cut by 6 bases, the J end by 0 bases, with 12 bases between. Germline CDR1 is SGHVS and CDR2 is FQNEAQ. CDR3 size: 16 residues. The DNA of the CDR3 is TGTGCCAGCAGGGCTCGTCGGTTCTCTGGGGCCAACGTCCTGACTTTC. Translated: CASRARRFSGANVLTF.

This clone was detected a few times. V is TRBV4-1 and J is TRBJ2-5; D is perhaps TRBD1 (5 bases). Trimming shortened V by 4 bases and J by 1 base, and 10 bases separated the two germline ends. Per the germline V gene, CDR1 is MGHRA and CDR2 is YSYEKL. This CDR3 region has 14 residues. The CDR3 region has the DNA TGCGCCAGCAGCCGATCAGACAGCCAAGAGACCCAGTACTTC. This codes for CASSRSDSQETQYF.

V usage is TRBV18 and J usage is TRBJ2-2; TRBD2 aligns across 9 bases. Losses at the gene ends were 2 bases for V and 6 bases for J; bases not matched to a gene: 4. This CDR3 is 15 amino acids long. The V gene's germline CDR1 is KGHSH and CDR2 LQKENI. CDR3 protein: CASSPFSGSPGELFF. In DNA, the CDR3 is TGTGCCAGCTCACCATTTAGCGGGAGCCCCGGGGAGCTGTTTTTT.

This clone was detected once. The chain joins TRBV11-2 to TRBJ2-3; 8 nucleotides agree with TRBD2. V lost 4 bases to trimming and J lost 7 bases; unmatched junction nucleotides: 13. Germline lookup yields CDR1 SGHAT and CDR2 FQNNGV. The length of the CDR3 is 16 residues. The CDR3 here is CASSSLSGSRRNTQYF. Here the CDR3 DNA reads TGTGCCAGCAGCTCGCTGAGCGGGAGTAGGCGGAATACGCAGTATTTT.

V gene TRBV6-5 combines with J gene TRBJ1-1, with D possibly TRBD1 on 5 matching bases. This CDR3 is 15 amino acids long. The V gene's germline CDR1 is MNHEY and CDR2 SVGAGI. V was cut by 6 bases and J by 4 bases, with 18 bases left in between. The CDR3 sequence: CASRTLGAGGTEAFF. The CDR3 DNA reads as TGTGCCAGCAGAACGCTAGGGGCCGGGGGCACTGAAGCTTTCTTT.